Given below is one T cell receptor beta chain in context. The antigen it recognizes is unknown. Base qualities are not provided; no much larger clone lies one nucleotide away. The data belong to a study of control samples from healthy donors and cancer patients (dated by TCRdb to the early 2020s). Trimming takes 0 bases off V and 6 bases off J; junction bases not matched to a gene: 4. The CDR3 has 15 amino acids, counting the end cysteine and phenylalanine. Only the CDR3 part of the read is kept: 45 bases, read in frame from the first base. As encoded in the germline V gene, CDR1 is SGHTS while CDR2 is YDEGEE. The library was produced with the immunoSEQ multiplex PCR assay. TCRdb took over this immuneACCESS table, retaining in-frame rearrangements with V and J assigned. Such tables are incomplete; in checked studies, under half of the missing clones stem from an unresolved V gene, and the remainder is unexplained. Present in this sample are around 140,000 clones, over 85% of which were seen just once. More than 4.5% of the sample goes to the ten largest clones.

The sequence links TRBV5-8 to TRBJ1-5; 9 middle bases align to TRBD1. The sample was blood. This sequence was found in a young man in good health. The nucleotides are TGTGCCAGCAGCTTGGGAACAGGGGGCGGTCAGCCCCAGCATTTT. This sequence encodes CASSLGTGGGQPQHF.